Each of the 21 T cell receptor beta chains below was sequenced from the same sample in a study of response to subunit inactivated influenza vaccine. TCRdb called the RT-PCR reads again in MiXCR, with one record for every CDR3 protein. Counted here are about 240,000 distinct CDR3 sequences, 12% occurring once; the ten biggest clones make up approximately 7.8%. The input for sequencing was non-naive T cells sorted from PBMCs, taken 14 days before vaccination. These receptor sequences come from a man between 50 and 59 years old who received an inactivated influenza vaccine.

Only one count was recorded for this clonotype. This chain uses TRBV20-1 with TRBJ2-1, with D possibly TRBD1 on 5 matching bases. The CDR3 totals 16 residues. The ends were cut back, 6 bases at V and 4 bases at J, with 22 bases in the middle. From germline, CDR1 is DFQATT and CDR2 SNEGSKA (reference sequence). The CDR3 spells CSARQAGPQKYNEQFF. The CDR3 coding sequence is TGCAGTGCCAGACAAGCAGGGCCACAGAAGTACAATGAGCAGTTCTTC.

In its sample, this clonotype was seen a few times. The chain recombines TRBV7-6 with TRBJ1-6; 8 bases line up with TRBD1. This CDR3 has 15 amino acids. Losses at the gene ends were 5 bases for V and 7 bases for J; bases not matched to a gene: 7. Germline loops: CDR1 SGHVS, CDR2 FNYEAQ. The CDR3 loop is CASSEGQVPNSPLHF. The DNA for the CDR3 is TGTGCCAGCAGCGAGGGACAGGTCCCCAATTCACCCCTCCACTTT.

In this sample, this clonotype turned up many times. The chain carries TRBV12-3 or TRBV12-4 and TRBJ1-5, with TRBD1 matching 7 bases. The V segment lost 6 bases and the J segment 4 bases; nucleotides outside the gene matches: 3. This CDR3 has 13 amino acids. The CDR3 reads CASRSTGNQPQHF. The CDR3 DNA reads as TGTGCCAGCAGATCGACAGGGAATCAGCCCCAGCATTTT.

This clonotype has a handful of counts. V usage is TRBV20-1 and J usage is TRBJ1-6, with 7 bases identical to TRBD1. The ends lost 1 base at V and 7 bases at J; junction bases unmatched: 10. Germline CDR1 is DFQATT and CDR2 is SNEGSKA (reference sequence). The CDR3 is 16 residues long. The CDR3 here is CSARVSGQGGNSPLHF. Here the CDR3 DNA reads TGCAGTGCTAGAGTTAGTGGGCAGGGGGGCAATTCACCCCTCCACTTT.

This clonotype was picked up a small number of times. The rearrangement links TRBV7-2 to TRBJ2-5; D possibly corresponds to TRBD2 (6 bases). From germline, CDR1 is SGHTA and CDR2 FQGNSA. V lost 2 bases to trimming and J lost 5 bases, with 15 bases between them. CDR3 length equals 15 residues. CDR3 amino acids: CASSLLVAAPETQYF. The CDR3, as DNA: TGTGCCAGCAGCTTACTAGTAGCGGCACCCGAGACCCAGTACTTC.

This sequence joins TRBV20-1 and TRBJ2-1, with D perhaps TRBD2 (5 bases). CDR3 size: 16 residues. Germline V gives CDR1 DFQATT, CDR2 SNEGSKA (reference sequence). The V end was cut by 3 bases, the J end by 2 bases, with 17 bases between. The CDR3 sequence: CSASPFPGITYNEQFF. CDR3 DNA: TGCAGTGCTAGCCCGTTTCCGGGAATCACCTACAATGAGCAGTTCTTC.

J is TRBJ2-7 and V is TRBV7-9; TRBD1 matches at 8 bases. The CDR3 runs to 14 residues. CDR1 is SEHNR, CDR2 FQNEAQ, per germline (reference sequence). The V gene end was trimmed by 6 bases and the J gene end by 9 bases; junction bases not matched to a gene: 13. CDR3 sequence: CASRLSGQGARQYF. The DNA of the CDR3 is TGTGCCAGCAGGTTATCGGGGCAGGGGGCTCGGCAGTACTTC. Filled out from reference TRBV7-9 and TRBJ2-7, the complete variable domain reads DTGVSQNPRHKITKRGQNVTFRCDPISEHNRLYWYRQTLGQGPEFLTYFQNEAQLEKSRLLSDRFSAERPKGSFSTLEIQRTEQGDSAMYLCASRLSGQGARQYFGPGTRLTVT.

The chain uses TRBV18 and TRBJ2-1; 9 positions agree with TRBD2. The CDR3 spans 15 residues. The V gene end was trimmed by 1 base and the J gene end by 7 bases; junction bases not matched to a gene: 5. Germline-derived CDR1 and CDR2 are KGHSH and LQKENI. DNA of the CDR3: TGTGCCAGCTCACCACAGACTAGCGGAGGGAATGAGCAGTTCTTC. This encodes CASSPQTSGGNEQFF.

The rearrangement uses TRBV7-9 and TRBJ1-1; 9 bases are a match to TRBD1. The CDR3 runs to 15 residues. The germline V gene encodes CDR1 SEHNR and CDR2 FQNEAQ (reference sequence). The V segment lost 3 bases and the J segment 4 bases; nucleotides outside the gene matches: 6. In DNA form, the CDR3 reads TGTGCCAGCAGCTTGACAGGGGGTGGGAGCACTGAAGCTTTCTTT. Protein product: CASSLTGGGSTEAFF.

The CDR3 nucleotides read TGTGCCAGCTCAGGTTATAGCAATCAGCCCCAGCATTTT. Its translation is CASSGYSNQPQHF. The rearrangement joins TRBV2 to TRBJ1-5; D gene ambiguous. V gave up 8 bases and J gave up 0 bases, with 8 bases separating them. Looked up from germline, CDR1 is SNHLY and CDR2 is FYNNEI. This CDR3 has 13 amino acids. The complete variable domain, with remaining parts taken from reference TRBV2 and TRBJ1-5, reads EPEVTQTPSHQVTQMGQEVILRCVPISNHLYFYWYRQILGQKVEFLVSFYNNEISEKSEIFDDQFSVERPDGSNFTLKIRSTKLEDSAMYFCASSGYSNQPQHFGDGTRLSIL.

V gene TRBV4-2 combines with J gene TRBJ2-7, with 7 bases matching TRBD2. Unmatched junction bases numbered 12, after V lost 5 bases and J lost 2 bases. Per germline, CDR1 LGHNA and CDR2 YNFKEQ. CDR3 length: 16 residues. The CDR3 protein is CASSVLPSGGAYEQYF. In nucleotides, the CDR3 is TGTGCCAGCAGCGTTCTCCCGTCTGGGGGGGCCTACGAGCAGTACTTC.

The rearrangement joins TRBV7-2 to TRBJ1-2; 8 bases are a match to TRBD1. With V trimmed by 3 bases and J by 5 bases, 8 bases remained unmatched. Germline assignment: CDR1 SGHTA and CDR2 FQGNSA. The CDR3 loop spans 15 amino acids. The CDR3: CASSFLPGQEYGYTF. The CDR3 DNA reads TGTGCCAGCAGCTTTCTACCGGGACAGGAGTATGGCTACACCTTC. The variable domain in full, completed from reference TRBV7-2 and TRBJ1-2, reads GAGVSQSPSNKVTEKGKDVELRCDPISGHTALYWYRQSLGQGLEFLIYFQGNSAPDKSGLPSDRFSAERTGGSVSTLTIQRTQQEDSAVYLCASSFLPGQEYGYTFGSGTRLTVV.

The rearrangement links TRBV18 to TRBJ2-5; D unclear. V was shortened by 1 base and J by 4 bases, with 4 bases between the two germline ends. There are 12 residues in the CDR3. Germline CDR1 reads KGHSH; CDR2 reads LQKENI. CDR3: CASSPRAETQYF. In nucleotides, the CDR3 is TGTGCCAGCTCACCACGGGCAGAGACCCAGTACTTC.

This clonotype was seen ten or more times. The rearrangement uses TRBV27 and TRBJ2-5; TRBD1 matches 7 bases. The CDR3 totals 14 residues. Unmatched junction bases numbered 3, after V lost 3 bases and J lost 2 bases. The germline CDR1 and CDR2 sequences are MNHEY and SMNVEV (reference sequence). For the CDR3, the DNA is TGTGCCAGCAGTTTCCAGGGGGATCAAGAGACCCAGTACTTC. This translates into CASSFQGDQETQYF.

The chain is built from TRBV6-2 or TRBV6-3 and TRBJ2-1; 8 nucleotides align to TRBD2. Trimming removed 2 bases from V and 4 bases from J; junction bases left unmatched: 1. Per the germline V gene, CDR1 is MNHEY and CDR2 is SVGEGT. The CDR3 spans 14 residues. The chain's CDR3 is CASSYAGGYNEQFF. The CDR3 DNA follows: TGTGCCAGCAGTTACGCGGGGGGTTACAATGAGCAGTTCTTC.

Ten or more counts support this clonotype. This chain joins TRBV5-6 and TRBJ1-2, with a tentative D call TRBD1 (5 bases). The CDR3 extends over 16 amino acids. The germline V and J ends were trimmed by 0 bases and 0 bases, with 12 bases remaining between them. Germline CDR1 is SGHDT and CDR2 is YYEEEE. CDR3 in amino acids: CASSLANGGTNYGYTF. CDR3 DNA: TGTGCCAGCAGCTTGGCCAATGGGGGGACTAACTATGGCTACACCTTC.

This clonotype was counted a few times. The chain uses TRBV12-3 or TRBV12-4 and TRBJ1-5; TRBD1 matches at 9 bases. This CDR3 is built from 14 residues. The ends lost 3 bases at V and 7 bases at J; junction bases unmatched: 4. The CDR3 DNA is TGTGCCAGCAGTTTTTTGGACAGGGGCCAGCCCCAGCATTTT. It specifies CASSFLDRGQPQHF.

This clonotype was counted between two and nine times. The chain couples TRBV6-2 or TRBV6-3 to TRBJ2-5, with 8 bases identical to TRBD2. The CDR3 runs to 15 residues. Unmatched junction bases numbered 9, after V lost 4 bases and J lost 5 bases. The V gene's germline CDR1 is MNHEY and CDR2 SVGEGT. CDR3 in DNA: TGTGCCAGCAGTTCTGGAGGCGGGGGGCCGGAGACCCAGTACTTC. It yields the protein CASSSGGGGPETQYF.

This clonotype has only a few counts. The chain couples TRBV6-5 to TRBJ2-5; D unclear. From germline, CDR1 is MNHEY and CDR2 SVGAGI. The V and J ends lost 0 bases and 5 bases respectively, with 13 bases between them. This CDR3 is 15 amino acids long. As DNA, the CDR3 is TGTGCCAGCAGTTACTCGGACGCCGCGCGCGAGACCCAGTACTTC. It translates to CASSYSDAARETQYF.

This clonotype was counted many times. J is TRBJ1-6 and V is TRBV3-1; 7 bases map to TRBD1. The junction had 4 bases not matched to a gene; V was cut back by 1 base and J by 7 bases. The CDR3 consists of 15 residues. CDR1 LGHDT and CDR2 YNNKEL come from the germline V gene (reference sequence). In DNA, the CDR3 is TGTGCCAGCAGCCAAGCCTGGACAGGAAATTCACCCCTCCACTTT. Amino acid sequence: CASSQAWTGNSPLHF.

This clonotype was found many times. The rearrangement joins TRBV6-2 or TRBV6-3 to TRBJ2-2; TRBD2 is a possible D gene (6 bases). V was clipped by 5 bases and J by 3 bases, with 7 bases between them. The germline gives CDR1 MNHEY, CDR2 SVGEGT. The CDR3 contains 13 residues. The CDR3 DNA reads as TGTGCCAGCAGTCAGCGGGACACCGGGGAGCTGTTTTTT. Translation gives CASSQRDTGELFF.